This TCR beta chain was captured by sequencing in a study of blood T cell repertoires in COVID-19. CDR1 is SGHTA and CDR2 is FQGNSA in the germline V gene. V was clipped by 5 bases and J by 4 bases, with 11 bases between them. The CDR3 is 13 residues long. TCRdb's copy holds only in-frame clones and misses some; the assay was immunoSEQ multiplex PCR. Counted here are about 360,000 clones, 70% to 90% occurring once; the ten biggest clones make up under 8.5%. The V gene is TRBV7-2, the J gene TRBJ1-2; D unresolved. Sequencing was performed on peripheral blood. The clonotype originates from a woman in her fifties or sixties with COVID-19, enrolled during active disease. The CDR3 coding sequence is TGTGCCAGCAGCGCGGGCCCCTCCTATGGCTACACCTTC. Its translation is CASSAGPSYGYTF. Looking up the rest from reference TRBV7-2 and TRBJ1-2 gives the full variable domain: GAGVSQSPSNKVTEKGKDVELRCDPISGHTALYWYRQSLGQGLEFLIYFQGNSAPDKSGLPSDRFSAERTGGSVSTLTIQRTQQEDSAVYLCASSAGPSYGYTFGSGTRLTVV.